This TCR beta chain was found in a study of Tregs in tolerant kidney transplant recipients. Study-wide points: Activated donor B cell expansion appeared to reveal the most relevant donor-specific TCRbeta repertoire. Few patients were studied, so findings need validation in larger groups. Biological reproducibility was not directly addressed in this study.

Unstimulated Tregs (CD4+CD25+CD127-) and CD4+CD25- non-Tregs were sorted from PBMCs. Germline CDR1 SGHRS, CDR2 YFSETQ. The CDR3 loop spans 14 amino acids. V shed 2 bases and J shed 5 bases, with 11 bases lying between them. As regards this clone: The antigen is unknown.

Clones were read by immunoSEQ multiplex PCR, and TCRdb kept only the in-frame ones, dropping some. The sample includes some 100,000 clones, about 91% of them seen just once. The rearrangement joins TRBV5-1 to TRBJ2-1, with D tentatively TRBD2 (6 bases). This TCR was recovered from a human donor in good health. The sample taken for sequencing was CD4+ T cells from blood. The CDR3 here is CASSFKQRDNEQFF. CDR3 coding DNA: TGCGCCAGCAGCTTTAAACAGCGGGACAATGAGCAGTTCTTC.